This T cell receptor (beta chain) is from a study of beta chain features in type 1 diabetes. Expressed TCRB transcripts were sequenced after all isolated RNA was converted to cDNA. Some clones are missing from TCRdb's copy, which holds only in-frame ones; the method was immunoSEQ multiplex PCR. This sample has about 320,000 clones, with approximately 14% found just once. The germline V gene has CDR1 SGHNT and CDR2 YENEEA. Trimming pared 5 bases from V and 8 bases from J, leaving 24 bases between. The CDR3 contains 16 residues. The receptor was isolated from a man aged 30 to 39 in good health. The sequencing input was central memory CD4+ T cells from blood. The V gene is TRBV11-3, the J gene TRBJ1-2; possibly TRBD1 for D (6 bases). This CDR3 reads CASSPGSGARVGGYTF. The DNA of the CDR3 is TGTGCCAGCAGCCCAGGCTCAGGGGCCCGCGTAGGCGGCTACACCTTC.